This entry describes one T cell receptor (beta chain). These data belong to a study of PD-L1 blockade in urothelial cancer. The V gene end was trimmed by 3 bases and the J gene end by 4 bases; junction bases not matched to a gene: 1. The CDR3 is 16 residues long. Germline V gene lookup returns CDR1 KGHSH and CDR2 LQKENI. The assay was immunoSEQ multiplex PCR, and TCRdb's table has in-frame clones only and misses some. The sample holds 85,000 to 100,000 clones, roughly 87% seen once. As for time point: pretreatment peripheral blood. The genes are TRBV18 and TRBJ2-1; the match to TRBD2 covers 15 bases. The clonotype comes from a man in his sixties with urothelial cancer. Specimen: PBMCs, collected around atezolizumab (anti-PD-L1) treatment. The CDR3 protein is CASSPGTSGGYNEQFF. Written as DNA, the CDR3 is TGTGCCAGCTCACCCGGGACTAGCGGGGGGTACAATGAGCAGTTCTTC.